This T cell receptor (beta chain) is from a study of OX40 agonist ivuxolimab in advanced cancers. Overall study: Therapy given before enrollment (anti-PD-1, anti-PD-L1 or anti-CTLA-4) was allowed, and over 35% had some.

Patients had blood sampled at baseline and again on cycle 4 day 1 and cycle 7 day 1. This CDR3 has 15 residues. Germline V lookup: CDR1 SGHDN, CDR2 FVKESK. V lost 1 base and J lost 9, with 13 bases in between. Produced via immunoSEQ multiplex PCR; TCRdb's table is partial and in-frame only. This table has tens of thousands of clones, around 85% appearing once. The chain links TRBV14 to TRBJ1-6; D gene ambiguous. The sample in question was CD4+ or CD8+ T cells sorted from blood, obtained in a trial of the OX40 agonist ivuxolimab. The sequence derives from an adult with an advanced solid tumor such as melanoma, head and neck, liver or kidney cancer. The CDR3 sequence: CASSQVNSLGSPLHF. In DNA, the CDR3 is TGTGCCAGCAGCCAAGTAAACAGCTTGGGTTCACCCCTCCACTTT. The full variable domain, rest sourced from reference TRBV14 and TRBJ1-6, is EAGVTQFPSHSVIEKGQTVTLRCDPISGHDNLYWYRRVMGKEIKFLLHFVKESKQDESGMPNNRFLAERTGGTYSTLKVQPAELEDSGVYFCASSQVNSLGSPLHFGNGTRLTVT.